This TCR beta chain was retrieved from a study of CD8 T cells in ankylosing spondylitis. Regarding this clonotype: The antigen remains undetermined.

Study results and limitations: A motif of roughly 8 highly homologous TCR beta variants was seen as apparently characteristic of ankylosing spondylitis blood.

5'-RACE, quantitative and with molecular barcodes, yielded the TCR beta libraries. TCRdb reprocessed the 5' RACE reads with MiXCR, giving one entry per CDR3 protein. This table holds more than 250,000 distinct CDR3 sequences, roughly 8% found once. The V and J ends lost 3 bases and 6 bases, in that order; junction bases with no gene match: 5. There are 15 residues in the CDR3. From germline, CDR1 is SGHAT and CDR2 FQNNGV. The sequencing sample was made of blood, either unsorted or a sorted T cell fraction (not recorded which). The receptor's source is a male donor with ankylosing spondylitis. This rearrangement joins TRBV11-2 to TRBJ1-6, with 7 bases identical to TRBD1. The CDR3 nucleotides are TGTGCCAGCAGCTTGACAGGGAATTTTAATTCACCCCTCCACTTT. Translated, it gives CASSLTGNFNSPLHF.